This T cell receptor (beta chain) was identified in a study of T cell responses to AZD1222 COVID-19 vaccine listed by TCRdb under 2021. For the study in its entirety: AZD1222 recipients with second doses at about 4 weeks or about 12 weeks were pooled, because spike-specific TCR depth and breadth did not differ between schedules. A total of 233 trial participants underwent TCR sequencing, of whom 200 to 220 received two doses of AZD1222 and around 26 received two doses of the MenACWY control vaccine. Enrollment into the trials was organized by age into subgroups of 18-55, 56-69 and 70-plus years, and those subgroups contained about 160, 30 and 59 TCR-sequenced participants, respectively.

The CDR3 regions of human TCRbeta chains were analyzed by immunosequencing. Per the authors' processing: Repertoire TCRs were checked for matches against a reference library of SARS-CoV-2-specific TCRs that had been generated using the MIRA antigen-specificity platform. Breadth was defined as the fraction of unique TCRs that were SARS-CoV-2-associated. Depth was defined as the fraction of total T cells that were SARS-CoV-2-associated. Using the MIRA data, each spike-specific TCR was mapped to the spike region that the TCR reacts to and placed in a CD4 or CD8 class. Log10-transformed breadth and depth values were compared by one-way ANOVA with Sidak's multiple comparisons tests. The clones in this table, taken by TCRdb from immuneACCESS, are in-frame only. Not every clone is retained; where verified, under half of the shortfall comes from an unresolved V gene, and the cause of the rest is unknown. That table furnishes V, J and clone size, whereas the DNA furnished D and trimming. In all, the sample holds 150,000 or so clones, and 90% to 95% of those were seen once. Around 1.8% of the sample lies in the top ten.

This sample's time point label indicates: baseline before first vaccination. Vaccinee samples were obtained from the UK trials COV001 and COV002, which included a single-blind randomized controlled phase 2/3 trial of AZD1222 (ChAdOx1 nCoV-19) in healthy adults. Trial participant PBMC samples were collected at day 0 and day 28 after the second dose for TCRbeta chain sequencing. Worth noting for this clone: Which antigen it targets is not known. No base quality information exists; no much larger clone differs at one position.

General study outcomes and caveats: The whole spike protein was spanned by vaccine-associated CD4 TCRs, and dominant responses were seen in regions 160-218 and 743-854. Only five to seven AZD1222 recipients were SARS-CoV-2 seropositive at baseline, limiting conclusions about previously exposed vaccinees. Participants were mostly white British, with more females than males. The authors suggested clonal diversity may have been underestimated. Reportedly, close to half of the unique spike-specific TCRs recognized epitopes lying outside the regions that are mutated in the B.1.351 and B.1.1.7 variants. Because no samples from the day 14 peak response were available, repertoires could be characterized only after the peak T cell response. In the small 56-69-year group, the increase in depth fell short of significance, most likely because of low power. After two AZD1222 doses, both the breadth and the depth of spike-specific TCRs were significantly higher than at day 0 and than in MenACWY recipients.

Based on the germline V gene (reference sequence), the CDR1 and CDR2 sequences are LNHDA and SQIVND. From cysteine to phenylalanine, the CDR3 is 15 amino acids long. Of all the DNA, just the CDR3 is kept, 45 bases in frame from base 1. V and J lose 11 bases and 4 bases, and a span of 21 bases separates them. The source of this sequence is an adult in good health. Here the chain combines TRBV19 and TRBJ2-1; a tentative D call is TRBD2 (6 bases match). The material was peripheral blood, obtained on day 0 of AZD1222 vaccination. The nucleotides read TGTGCCTCAACCCCCGGGGGAGGAACATACAATGAGCAGTTCTTC. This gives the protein CASTPGGGTYNEQFF.